This TCR beta chain appears in the sequencing data of a study of shared clonotypes between healthy human individuals. The CDR3 consists of 12 residues. The germline gives CDR1 MNHNS, CDR2 SASEGT. The germline V and J ends were trimmed by 7 bases and 9 bases, with 13 bases remaining between them. Tens of thousands of T cell genomes (approximately 0.2 ug DNA) went into each sorted-subset replicate. Assay: immunoSEQ multiplex PCR; the TCRdb copy retains only in-frame clones and omits some. This sample has some 550,000 clones, with about 96% found just once. Study results and caveats: Only blood samples were collected, and tissue repertoires likely differ. Some clonotypes were shared by all four sorted-subset donors, while others were not shared. The non-shared ones had lower generation probabilities than the shared ones.

Of note for this clone: Its antigen is undetermined.

Source material: naive CD4+ T cells sorted from blood. Subset of the sample: CD45RA+ positively selected. This TCR was sampled from a woman in her 30s in good health. The gene calls are TRBV6-1 and TRBJ2-1, with a weak D call TRBD1 (5 bases). The CDR3 loop is CASTLPRGEQFF. The CDR3 nucleotides read TGTGCCAGCACGCTTCCTAGGGGTGAGCAGTTCTTC.